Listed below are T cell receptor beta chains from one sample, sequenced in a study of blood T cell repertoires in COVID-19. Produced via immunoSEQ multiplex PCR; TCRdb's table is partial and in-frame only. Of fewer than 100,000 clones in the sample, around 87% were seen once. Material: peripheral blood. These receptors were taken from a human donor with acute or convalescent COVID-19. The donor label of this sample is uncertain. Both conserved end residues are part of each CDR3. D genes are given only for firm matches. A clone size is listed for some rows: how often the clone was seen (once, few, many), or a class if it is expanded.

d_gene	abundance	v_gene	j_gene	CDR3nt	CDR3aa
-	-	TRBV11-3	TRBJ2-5	TGTGCCAGCAGCTTCATCAGGGGCGAAGAGACCCAGTACTTC	CASSFIRGEETQYF
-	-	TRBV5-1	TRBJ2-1	TGCGCCAGCAGAAGGGAGAATGAGCAGTTCTTC	CASRRENEQFF
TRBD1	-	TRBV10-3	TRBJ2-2	TGTGCCACCCAGGGTGGCCAGGGGGCAACCGGGGAGCTGTTTTTT	CATQGGQGATGELFF
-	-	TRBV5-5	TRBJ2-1	TGTGCCAGCAGCCGACAGCGAAGCTCCTACAATGAGCAGTTCTTC	CASSRQRSSYNEQFF
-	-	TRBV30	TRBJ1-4	TGTGCCTTTAACAGTTTTAATGAAAAACTGTTTTTT	CAFNSFNEKLFF
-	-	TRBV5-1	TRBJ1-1	TGCGCCAGCAGCTTGGGCTTTGTGCGTCAGAACACTGAAGCTTTCTTT	CASSLGFVRQNTEAFF
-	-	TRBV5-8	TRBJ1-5	TGTGCCAGCAGCTTGGAGGCTCGGACATTGGGAAATCAGCCCCAGCATTTT	CASSLEARTLGNQPQHF
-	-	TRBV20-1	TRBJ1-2	TGCAGTGGGACAAGGGGCTATGGCTACACCTTC	CSGTRGYGYTF
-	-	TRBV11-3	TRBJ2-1	TGTGCCAGCAGCTTAGGACAGGCATCCTCCTACAATGAGCAGTTCTTC	CASSLGQASSYNEQFF
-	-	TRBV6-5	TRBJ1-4	TGTGCCAGCAGTTACTCCAGGGGTCCTTTGAATGAAAAACTGTTTTTT	CASSYSRGPLNEKLFF
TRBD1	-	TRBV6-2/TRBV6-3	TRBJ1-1	TGTGCCAGCAGTGGACAGGTTACTGAAGCTTTCTTT	CASSGQVTEAFF
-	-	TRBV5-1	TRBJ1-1	TGCGCCAGCAGCTTCGGATTTTCAGGCAGGGCAAACACTGAAGCTTTCTTT	CASSFGFSGRANTEAFF
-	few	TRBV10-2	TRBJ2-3	TGCGCCAGCAGTGGGCGGGACTTTACTAGCACAGATACGCAGTATTTT	CASSGRDFTSTDTQYF
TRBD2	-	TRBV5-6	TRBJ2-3	TGTGCCACCATTTGGGGGAGGGGAAGCACAGATACGCAGTATTTT	CATIWGRGSTDTQYF
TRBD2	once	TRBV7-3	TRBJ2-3	TGTGCCAGCAGCTTAACGGGACTAGCAGACCCCACAGATACGCAGTATTTT	CASSLTGLADPTDTQYF
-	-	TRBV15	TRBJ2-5	TGTGCCACCAGCAGAGATTTCAGGTACCAAGAGACCCAGTACTTC	CATSRDFRYQETQYF
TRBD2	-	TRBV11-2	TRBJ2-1	TGTGCCAGCAGCTTACGTGTGGCGGGGGGGCCCTACAATGAGCAGTTCTTC	CASSLRVAGGPYNEQFF
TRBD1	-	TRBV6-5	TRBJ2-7	TGTGCCACAGGCTCGACAGGGGGAAAAATCGAGCAGTACTTC	CATGSTGGKIEQYF
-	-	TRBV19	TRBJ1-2	TGTGCCAGTAGTATAGATCCGGGAGACGCGGGCTACACCTTC	CASSIDPGDAGYTF
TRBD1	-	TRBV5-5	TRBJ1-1	TGTGCCAGCAGCTCGGACAGGGGGCGCGTGACTGAAGCTTTCTTT	CASSSDRGRVTEAFF
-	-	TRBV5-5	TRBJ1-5	TGTGCCAGCAGCTTGCAGTCCAATCAGCCCCAGCATTTT	CASSLQSNQPQHF
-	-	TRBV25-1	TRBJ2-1	TGTGCCAGCAAAGATAGCTCCTACAATGAGCAGTTCTTC	CASKDSSYNEQFF
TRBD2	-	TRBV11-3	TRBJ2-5	TGTGCCAGCAGCTTGGGTGCTACAGCGGGGAAAGAGACCCAGTACTTC	CASSLGATAGKETQYF
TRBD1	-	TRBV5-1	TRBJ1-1	TGCGCCAGCAGCGGCGGACAGGGAGGGAACACTGAAGCTTTCTTT	CASSGGQGGNTEAFF
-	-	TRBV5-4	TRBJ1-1	TGTGCCAGCAGCCGACAGCTCCCCAACACTGAAGCTTTCTTT	CASSRQLPNTEAFF
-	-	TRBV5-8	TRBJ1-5	TGTGCCAGCAGCGCACGACAGGTTGGGGGGGGGTACAATCAGCCCCAGCATTTT	CASSARQVGGGYNQPQHF
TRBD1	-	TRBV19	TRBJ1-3	TGTGCCAGTAATGAACTCGGACAGGCTAAGGGAGGAAACACCATATATTTT	CASNELGQAKGGNTIYF
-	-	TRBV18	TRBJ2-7	TGTGCCAGCCACAGGGACGGAGCCTACGAGCAGTACTTC	CASHRDGAYEQYF
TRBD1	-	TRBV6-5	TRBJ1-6	TGTGCCAGCAGTTACGCGGACAGGCTAGGGTCACCCCTCCACTTT	CASSYADRLGSPLHF
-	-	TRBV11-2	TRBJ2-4	TGTGCCAGCAGCTTAATAGACATTCAGTACTTC	CASSLIDIQYF
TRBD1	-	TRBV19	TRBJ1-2	TGTGCCAGTAGTATAGCGGGACAGGTTCTGTATGGCTACACCTTC	CASSIAGQVLYGYTF
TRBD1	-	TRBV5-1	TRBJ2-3	TGCGCCAGCAGCCCCGGGACAGGGTTGGATACGCAGTATTTT	CASSPGTGLDTQYF
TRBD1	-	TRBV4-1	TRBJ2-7	TGCGCCAGCAGCCCAGGGGGCAGGGGGCCCTTTATGGGCGAGCAGTACTTC	CASSPGGRGPFMGEQYF
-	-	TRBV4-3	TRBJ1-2	TGCGCCAGCAGCCGGCAGGGTGACTATGGCTACACCTTC	CASSRQGDYGYTF
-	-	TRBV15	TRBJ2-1	TGTGCCACCAGCAGTTCTCCAGGGAATGAGCAGTTCTTC	CATSSSPGNEQFF
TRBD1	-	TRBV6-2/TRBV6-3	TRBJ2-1	TGTGCCAGCAGCCCCTCGGGGACAGGGATTAATGAGCAGTTCTTC	CASSPSGTGINEQFF
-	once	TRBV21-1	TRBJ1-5	TGTGCCAGCTGTACAGGGGGCTGGAGGGATCAGCCCCAGCATTTT	CASCTGGWRDQPQHF
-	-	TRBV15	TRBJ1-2	TGTGCCACCAGCAGAGATCTCTATGGCTACACCTTC	CATSRDLYGYTF
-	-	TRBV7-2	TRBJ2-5	TGTGCCAGCAGCTTCCAGGGAAGGAGCCAAGAGACCCAGTACTTC	CASSFQGRSQETQYF
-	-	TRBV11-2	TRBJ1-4	TGTGCCAGCAGCTGGAACGGACAGTTTAATGAAAAACTGTTTTTT	CASSWNGQFNEKLFF
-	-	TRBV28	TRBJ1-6	TGTGCCAGCAGTATCGACAGTAGTGGTAATTCACCCCTCCACTTT	CASSIDSSGNSPLHF
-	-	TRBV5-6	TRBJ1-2	TGTGCCAGCAGCCCCGACAGAAACTATGGCTACACCTTC	CASSPDRNYGYTF
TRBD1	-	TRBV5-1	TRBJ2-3	TGCGCCAGCAGCACAGGACAGGGGGCAGGCACAGATACGCAGTATTTT	CASSTGQGAGTDTQYF
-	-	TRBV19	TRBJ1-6	TGTGCCAGTAGTATAGACCCAGGCAGATATAATTCACCCCTCCACTTT	CASSIDPGRYNSPLHF
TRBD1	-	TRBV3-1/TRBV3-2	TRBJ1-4	TGTGCCAGCAGCCCGACAGGGAGGAGGGAAAAACTGTTTTTT	CASSPTGRREKLFF
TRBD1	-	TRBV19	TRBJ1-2	TGTGCCAGTAGTGTCCCTCCGGGACAGGGAGGCTTAGGCTACACCTTC	CASSVPPGQGGLGYTF
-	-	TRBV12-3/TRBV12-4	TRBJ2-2	TGTGCCAGCAGTTTCCGTCAGTCCGGGGAGCTGTTTTTT	CASSFRQSGELFF
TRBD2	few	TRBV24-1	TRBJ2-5	TGTGCCACCAGTGATTTGTCGCGGGGGGGCGGCCAAGAGACCCAGTACTTC	CATSDLSRGGGQETQYF